Ten or more counts support the clone carrying this TCR beta chain. Its antigen remains unknown. These data originate in a study of T-cell memory formation after mild COVID-19. Notes on the study in general: Researchers could not confirm that second-wave clones peaking on day 37 targeted SARS-CoV-2.

Researchers used 5'RACE with constant-segment primers to make TCR alpha and TCR beta cDNA libraries that carry sample barcodes and UMIs. TCRdb analysed the 5' RACE reads with MiXCR anew, one entry per CDR3 protein. Of 45,000 or so distinct CDR3 sequences in the sample, about 6.3% were seen once. Trimming cost V 1 base and J 6 bases, with 12 bases left between them. The CDR3 is 15 amino acids. CDR1 LGHDT and CDR2 YNNKEL come from the germline V gene (reference sequence). The chain employs TRBV3-1 and TRBJ1-4; tentative D call: TRBD1 (5 bases). The material sequenced was PBMCs or a T cell subset sorted from them (not recorded which). The clonotype originates from an adult who had mild COVID-19 (a few samples of this study predate the infection). Cell type and time point are not known. CDR3 bases: TGTGCCAGCAGCCAAGTATGGGGGTTTTATGAAAAACTGTTTTTT. This encodes CASSQVWGFYEKLFF.